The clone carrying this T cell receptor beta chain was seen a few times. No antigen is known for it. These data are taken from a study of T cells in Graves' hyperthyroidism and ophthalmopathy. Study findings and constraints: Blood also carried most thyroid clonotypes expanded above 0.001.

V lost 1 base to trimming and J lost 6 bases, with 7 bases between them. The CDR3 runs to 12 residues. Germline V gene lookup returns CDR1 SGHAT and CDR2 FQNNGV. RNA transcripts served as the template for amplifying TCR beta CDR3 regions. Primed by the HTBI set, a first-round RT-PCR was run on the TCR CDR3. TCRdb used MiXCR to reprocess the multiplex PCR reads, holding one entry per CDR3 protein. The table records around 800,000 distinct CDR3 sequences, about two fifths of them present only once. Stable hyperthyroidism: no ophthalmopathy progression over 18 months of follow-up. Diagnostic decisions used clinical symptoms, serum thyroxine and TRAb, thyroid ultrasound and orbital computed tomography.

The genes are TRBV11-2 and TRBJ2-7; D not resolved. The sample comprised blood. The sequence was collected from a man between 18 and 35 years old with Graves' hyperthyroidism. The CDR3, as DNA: TGTGCCAGCAGCTTAGTTGTTTCCGAGCAGTACTTC. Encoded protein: CASSLVVSEQYF.